This T cell receptor (beta chain) comes out of a study of blood T cell repertoires in COVID-19. Study context: Acute-phase and convalescent COVID-19 samples originated in the United States, Italy and Spain.

V lost 0 bases to trimming and J lost 3 bases, with 11 bases between them. CDR1 LGHDT and CDR2 YNNKEL come from the germline V gene (reference sequence). CDR3 size: 15 residues. Seattle enrolled patients during active infection and tracked them longitudinally. In the source study's methods: Researchers report that nucleated cell counts were estimated from reference gene primer amplification. The data were produced by immunoSEQ multiplex PCR, yet TCRdb's version contains in-frame clones alone and is incomplete. For V, J and clone size, that table is used; D and trimming come from the DNA. The sample has some 180,000 clones, 75% to 90% seen once.

This clonotype originated in a woman aged 40 to 49 with COVID-19, enrolled during active disease. This rearrangement joins TRBV3-1 (or the pseudogene TRBV3-2) to TRBJ2-5, with D possibly being TRBD1 (5 bases). The sequencing input was peripheral blood. The DNA of the CDR3 is TGTGCCAGCAGCCAAGATAAACAGGCCGAAGAGACCCAGTACTTC. Protein sequence: CASSQDKQAEETQYF.